A selection of T cell receptor beta chains follows, all from one sample in a study of graft-versus-host responses after intestinal transplantation. Their cognate antigens are unknown. The repertoire was sequenced with immunoSEQ multiplex PCR; TCRdb's copy has only in-frame clones and lacks some. The table lists 45,000 to 65,000 clones, 90% to 95% of them singletons. The sequencing used unstimulated CD4+ T cells sorted from spleen or lymph node cells, collected before transplant. The receptors here all came from a human donor who was the organ donor for an intestinal transplant. The CDR3 runs from the conserved cysteine through the conserved F or W. The order of the fields is CDR3 protein, V gene.

CASSVGHNTEAFF,TRBV9
CSASFSYGYTF,TRBV20-1
CASSEALRGLGLAYNEQFF,TRBV6-1
CARIRVSYGYTF,TRBV6-7
CASSALLLAGTYEQYF,TRBV11-3
CASSLAGTTGDTQYF,TRBV5-1
CASRMGGGEGYTF,TRBV6-1
CASSLAGWNNSPLHF,TRBV11-2
CASGSGQGRNEQFF,TRBV12-5
CASSKGGMNTEAFF,TRBV21-1
CASSADLNTEAFF,TRBV6-1
CASSARSYTGELFF,TRBV2
CASSRPGGWGTGNTIYF,TRBV5-4
CASRSPKGQGADTQYF,TRBV6-6
CASSLGPFLAGAATQYF,TRBV5-4
CASSPSAPTNEKLFF,TRBV18
CASSDRTRLNIQYF,TRBV2
CASSLFGDTQYF,TRBV7-2
CASSLGVGNLRGYEQYF,TRBV5-4
CSVWRGRNTGELFF,TRBV29-1
CASSQALGGGSTYEQYF,TRBV4-1
CASSSQTGDGGIWYF,TRBV7-2
CASSQEGATTNEKLFF,TRBV4-2
CASSQGLATSYEQYF,TRBV7-2
CASSQDSGVGYTF,TRBV4-3
CASSFVGTAFYGYTF,TRBV7-2
CATSRDGISNQPQHF,TRBV15
CASSLGGQDTGELFF,TRBV7-3
CASSLRRYARLETQYF,TRBV5-6
CASSHAGQGYGYTF,TRBV7-9
CASSRADSPGNTEAFF,TRBV4-2
CASSSSGGETQYF,TRBV5-1
CASSLDSNYGYTF,TRBV6-5
CASSLSGINNSPLHF,TRBV5-1
CASNWGRGPVDTQYF,TRBV5-6
CASQGGRGGELFF,TRBV5-6
CASSLGQGALVQPQHF,TRBV7-2
CATTTGTSTDTQYF,TRBV2
CASSYGGLNYGYTF,TRBV6-5
CAWSASLWGDHNEQFF,TRBV30
CASSLGDRVAETQYF,TRBV5-8
CASSYGQNYGYTF,TRBV5-6
CAISGPTGGTDTQYF,TRBV10-3
CSVDARGGAGELFF,TRBV29-1
CASSPMGGETDTQYF,TRBV18
CASCFEPTSTDTQYF,TRBV7-2
CASSQGVKGNWGEKLFF,TRBV14
CASSYLGAGNTIYF,TRBV6-5
CASSPVTTGGYTF,TRBV18
CASSFSGTGDYGYTF,TRBV5-1
CASSEGLTEAFF,TRBV2
CASTPNPQNYGYTF,TRBV21-1
CASSQLLAGGQETQYF,TRBV4-1
CASSATPYEQYF,TRBV2
CASTGQGATGELFF,TRBV21-1
CASSLDRQGFNEQFF,TRBV7-3
CASSFKSGFQQETQYF,TRBV5-6
CASSLRTGGVDGYTF,TRBV5-4
CASSLAFWASSSGNTIYF,TRBV11-2
CASSQDQGRGETQYF,TRBV4-3